The clone carrying this T cell receptor (beta chain) appeared a few times. The antigen remains unidentified. The data derive from a study of cytomegalovirus exposure and HLA in healthy donors. About the study: There were just under 400 genotyped donors. Of these, 81% fell in the genetic ancestry cluster associated with self-reported Caucasian donors. General observations from the study: Sequencing probably produced one cluster of sequence variants that were highly shared. Reported results showed that the classifier diagnosed cytomegalovirus status with high specificity and sensitivity.

From germline, CDR1 is SGHRS and CDR2 YFSETQ. V was pared by 1 base and J by 7 bases, with 12 bases between. CDR3 size: 14 residues. The PCR employed 60 Vbeta primers together with 13 Jbeta primers. This table comes from immunoSEQ multiplex PCR, and its TCRdb copy is limited to in-frame clones, with some not included. The table includes about 230,000 clones, approximately 81% detected once. V usage is TRBV5-1 and J usage is TRBJ2-1; D may be TRBD2 (5 bases). Sample: PBMCs. This receptor was taken from a girl aged 2 to 9 in good health and CMV-seronegative. CDR3 region: CASSLKGGGNEQFF. Here the CDR3 DNA reads TGCGCCAGCAGCTTGAAGGGTGGCGGGAATGAGCAGTTCTTC.